This T cell receptor beta chain was captured in a study of identical twins. Template switching introduced a universal primer site, and the cDNA bore unique molecular identifiers. TCRdb passed the 5' RACE reads through MiXCR, listing each CDR3 protein once. The sample lists some 590,000 distinct CDR3 sequences, more than 9% occurring once. This clonotype has a handful of counts. Germline loops: CDR1 SGHTA, CDR2 FQGNSA. The V end was cut by 5 bases, the J end by 0 bases, with 11 bases between. The CDR3 extends over 14 amino acids. The sample also formed part of further work on yellow fever vaccine responses in identical twins.

The genes are TRBV7-2 and TRBJ2-7; no definite D call. The specimen sequenced was PBMCs. The receptor was derived from a woman between 18 and 29 years old in good health. CDR3 sequence (DNA): TGTGCCAGCAGCACGGACGGGTACTCCTACGAGCAGTACTTC. This translates into CASSTDGYSYEQYF.